The 4 T cell receptor beta chains given below trace back to one sample, sequenced in a study of cytomegalovirus exposure and HLA in healthy donors. Vbeta (60) and Jbeta (13) primers were used in the PCR. Assay: immunoSEQ multiplex PCR; the TCRdb copy retains only in-frame clones and omits some. The repertoire holds 150,000 or so clones, less than 85% seen once, with 4.3% in the top ten. Material: PBMCs. The receptors here all came from a man younger than 30 in good health and CMV-seropositive.

The chain carries TRBV5-6 and TRBJ2-5, with D possibly matching TRBD2 (5 bases). Trimming took 3 bases from V and 1 from J, leaving 7 bases between them. CDR1 and CDR2 (germline): SGHDT, YYEEEE. The CDR3 spans 13 residues. The CDR3 nucleotides read TGTGCCAGCAGCTCCGAGGGCCAAGAGACCCAGTACTTC. It yields the protein CASSSEGQETQYF.

The J gene is TRBJ1-1, the V gene TRBV4-1; D perhaps matches TRBD1 (5 bases). V was shortened by 10 bases and J by 1 base, with 16 bases between the two germline ends. The CDR3 contains 14 residues. Per the germline V gene, CDR1 is MGHRA and CDR2 is YSYEKL. CDR3 region: CATRAGGRNTEAFF. The CDR3, as DNA: TGCGCCACCCGCGCGGGGGGGAGGAACACTGAAGCTTTCTTT.

This chain connects TRBV19 to TRBJ1-4; 10 bases align to TRBD1. The CDR3 has 16 residues. Per the germline V gene, CDR1 is LNHDA and CDR2 is SQIVND (reference sequence). J lost 5 bases, V lost 5 bases, and 8 bases had no gene match. The DNA for the CDR3 is TGTGCCAGTAGTCTTCACTTGGGACAGGGGAATGAAAAACTGTTTTTT. This codes for CASSLHLGQGNEKLFF.

The rearrangement links TRBV2 to TRBJ2-1; 11 bases fit TRBD2. The CDR3 contains 14 residues. After removal of 6 bases from V and 7 bases from J, the junction contained 5 bases not matched to a gene. CDR1 and CDR2 (germline): SNHLY, FYNNEI. As DNA, the CDR3 is TGTGCCAGCAGGGTGGCTAGCGGGAGGAATGAGCAGTTCTTC. Its translation is CASRVASGRNEQFF.